The 3 T cell receptor beta chains below all came from one sample that was sequenced in a study of lymphopenia after photon versus proton radiotherapy. Assay: immunoSEQ multiplex PCR; the TCRdb copy retains only in-frame clones and omits some. In the table there are 2,500 to 3,000 clones, approximately 94% of which are singletons. Sequencing used peripheral blood, obtained from a patient treated with photon-based radiotherapy. All receptors come from a woman between 65 and 79 years old with pancreatic cancer.

V gene TRBV7-3 combines with J gene TRBJ1-1; the D gene is possibly TRBD1 (6 bases). Germline V gene sequence: CDR1 SGHTA, CDR2 FQGTGA. Trimming cost V 6 bases and J 1 base, with 9 bases left between them. The CDR3 runs to 13 residues. In DNA form, the CDR3 reads TGTGCCAGCAGTCCACAGGGGAACACTGAAGCTTTCTTT. Its translation is CASSPQGNTEAFF.

The chain couples TRBV4-1 to TRBJ2-1; possibly TRBD2 for D (5 bases). The germline V gene encodes CDR1 MGHRA and CDR2 YSYEKL. V was pared by 0 bases and J by 5 bases, with 23 bases between. The CDR3 loop spans 19 amino acids. The CDR3 reads CASSQDPPNESGGHNEQFF. The CDR3 coding sequence is TGCGCCAGCAGCCAAGATCCCCCCAATGAGTCAGGAGGCCACAATGAGCAGTTCTTC.

This clone is a singleton in its sample. CDR3 residues: CASSVDSASGTPTTNEQFF. The CDR3 nucleotides read TGTGCCAGCAGCGTAGATTCGGCTAGCGGGACGCCGACCACCAATGAGCAGTTCTTC. The J gene is TRBJ2-1, the V gene TRBV9; 9 nucleotides line up with TRBD2. Losses at the gene ends were 0 bases for V and 6 bases for J; bases not matched to a gene: 16. This CDR3 comprises 19 residues. In germline, CDR1 is SGDLS, CDR2 YYNGEE.